What follows are 28 T cell receptor beta chains derived from one specimen sequenced in a study of blood T cells in healthy people across ages (dated by TCRdb to between 2015 and 2017). The library was produced with 5' RACE. Instrument on record: Illumina HiSeq 2500. A second PCR of about 7 to 12 cycles was run with a J-beta primer mix and a sample-barcoded 5' primer. TCRdb reanalyzed the raw reads on its own, using fastp at Q25 for trimming and MiXCR for clone calling, and kept in-frame beta chains. Duplicate CDR3 protein sequences are folded into a single record with the most common DNA and genes. The sample table contains some 640,000 distinct CDR3 sequences; only one count was recorded for approximately 30% of them. The top ten hold 15% to 17% of the sample. Sample: blood. These receptors came from a woman aged 80 or over in good health.

This clonotype was seen only a few times. The genes are TRBV6-6 and TRBJ2-1; a possible D gene is TRBD1 (6 bases). The CDR3 is 16 amino acids. Per the germline V gene, CDR1 is MNHNY and CDR2 is SVGAGI (reference sequence). V dropped 7 bases and J dropped 0 bases, with 16 bases sitting between them. The CDR3 loop is CASTIRGSSSYNEQFF. As DNA, the CDR3 is TGTGCCAGCACCATCAGGGGTTCGAGCTCCTACAATGAGCAGTTCTTC.

The chain joins TRBV4-3 to TRBJ2-3, with 9 bases matching TRBD1. The V gene end was trimmed by 1 base and the J gene end by 2 bases; junction bases not matched to a gene: 10. Germline lookup yields CDR1 LGHNA and CDR2 YSLEER. The CDR3 runs 18 residues. The DNA for the CDR3 is TGCGCCAGCAGCCAAGCCCCCAAAGACAGGGGGAACACAGATACGCAGTATTTT. It is translated as CASSQAPKDRGNTDTQYF.

This sequence joins TRBV28 and TRBJ1-6, with TRBD1 identical over 9 bases. Germline CDR1 MDHEN, CDR2 SYDVKM. With 6 bases clipped from V and 0 bases from J, the junction kept 9 bases outside the gene matches. This CDR3 spans 18 amino acids. CDR3 amino acids: CASRPGQGKGSYNSPLHF. The CDR3 region has the DNA TGTGCCAGCAGGCCGGGACAGGGAAAGGGCTCCTATAATTCACCCCTCCACTTT.

This clonotype was observed a few times. V and J are TRBV4-3 and TRBJ2-2; TRBD2 is a possible D gene (5 bases). V was clipped by 0 bases and J by 5 bases, with 7 bases between them. The CDR3 is 14 residues long. CDR1 LGHNA and CDR2 YSLEER come from the germline V gene. CDR3 protein: CASSQDWRTGELFF. CDR3 DNA: TGCGCCAGCAGCCAAGATTGGAGGACCGGGGAGCTGTTTTTT.

About this clonotype: A single base separates this from a much larger clone, so it may be a read error. In DNA form, the CDR3 reads TGTGCCACCAGCTCCCTCGACAGGGGGTATAACAATGAGCAGTACTTC. It yields the protein CATSSLDRGYNNEQYF. This chain connects TRBV15 to TRBJ2-7; 9 bases align to TRBD1. CDR1 and CDR2 from the germline V gene are LNHNV and YYDKDF (reference sequence). The CDR3 sequence is 16 residues long. Losses at the gene ends were 5 bases for V and 7 bases for J; bases not matched to a gene: 15. The entire variable domain, with the rest obtained from reference TRBV15 and TRBJ2-7, is as follows: DAMVIQNPRYQVTQFGKPVTLSCSQTLNHNVMYWYQQKSSQAPKLLFHYYDKDFNNEADTPDNFQSRRPNTSFCFLDIRSPGLGDTAMYLCATSSLDRGYNNEQYFGPGTRLTVT.

This clonotype appeared many times. The chain is built from TRBV30 and TRBJ2-7, with TRBD1 identical over 9 bases. CDR3 length equals 17 residues. Looked up from germline, CDR1 is GTSNPN and CDR2 is SVGIG (reference sequence). With V trimmed by 2 bases and J by 1 base, 12 bases remained unmatched. Here the CDR3 DNA reads TGTGCCTGGAGTCCCCGCTTCGGGGACAGGGTATCCTACGAGCAGTACTTC. Protein: CAWSPRFGDRVSYEQYF.

The sample holds many counts of this clonotype. J is TRBJ2-1 and V is TRBV20-1, with 11 bases matching TRBD2. The germline CDR1 and CDR2 sequences are DFQATT and SNEGSKA (reference sequence). The CDR3 has 17 amino acids. The trim removed 0 bases at V and 5 bases at J, leaving 9 bases unmatched. The CDR3 reads CSARDNGLAGGNNEQFF. The CDR3 DNA sequence: TGCAGTGCTAGAGATAACGGTCTAGCGGGGGGAAACAATGAGCAGTTCTTC.

This chain joins TRBV6-5 and TRBJ2-5, with unresolved D. This CDR3 comprises 14 residues. Germline lookup yields CDR1 MNHEY and CDR2 SVGAGI. Trimming stripped 6 bases from V and 9 bases from J, with 20 bases between. CDR3 in amino acids: CASRESLAKAAQYF. The CDR3 nucleotides read TGTGCCAGCAGGGAGAGCCTGGCTAAGGCCGCCCAGTACTTC.

The rearrangement uses TRBV28 and TRBJ1-5; D is uncertain. CDR3 size: 15 residues. CDR1 and CDR2 from the germline V gene are MDHEN and SYDVKM. Trimming removed 3 bases from V and 2 bases from J, with 11 bases in between. CDR3 residues: CASSLGGEGNQPQHF. In DNA, the CDR3 is TGTGCCAGCAGTTTGGGTGGAGAAGGCAATCAGCCCCAGCATTTT.

J is TRBJ2-5 and V is TRBV7-2; 7 nucleotides align to TRBD2. The CDR3 has 14 amino acids. V shed 3 bases and J 5 bases; nucleotides not matched to a gene: 6. Per germline, CDR1 SGHTA and CDR2 FQGNSA. CDR3 sequence (DNA): TGTGCCAGCAGCTTTTGGGACTACGTCGAGACCCAGTACTTC. Encoded protein: CASSFWDYVETQYF.

A word on this clonotype: A read error may be the cause here, since a much bigger clone is one base away. The chain recombines TRBV4-3 with TRBJ2-3; no clear D. The V end lost 1 base, the J end lost 1 base, and 12 bases lay between the germline ends. The CDR3 covers 16 residues. The V gene's germline CDR1 is LGHNA and CDR2 YSLEER. In nucleotides, the CDR3 is TGCGCCAGCAGCCAAGGAAGTGGGGTCGGCACAGATACGCAGTATTTT. This gives the protein CASSQGSGVGTDTQYF.

In its sample, this clonotype was seen many times. This chain connects TRBV20-1 to TRBJ2-5, with D possibly TRBD1 on 6 matching bases. V was shortened by 6 bases and J by 1 base, with 15 bases between the two germline ends. CDR1 and CDR2 from the germline V gene are DFQATT and SNEGSKA (reference sequence). This CDR3 is built from 14 residues. CDR3 amino acids: CSALDSIVQETQYF. The CDR3 DNA reads as TGCAGTGCCCTGGACAGCATAGTCCAAGAGACCCAGTACTTC.

Regarding this clonotype: A clone one base away is much larger, so this may be a read error. CDR3 in amino acids: CASRFSVGNTEAFF. CDR3 in DNA: TGTGCCAGCAGGTTTTCCGTTGGGAACACTGAAGCTTTCTTT. The rearrangement links TRBV6-6 to TRBJ1-1, with D uncertain. The CDR3 is 14 residues long. The germline CDR1 and CDR2 sequences are MNHNY and SVGAGI (reference sequence). V lost 6 bases and J lost 1, with 12 bases in between.

This clonotype was counted only a few times. This may arise from a read error, as a much more abundant clone is one base away. The chain joins TRBV7-3 to TRBJ2-3; tentatively, D is TRBD2 (6 bases). There are 16 residues in the CDR3. Per germline, CDR1 SGHTA and CDR2 FQGTGA. DNA of the CDR3: TGTGCCAGCAGCCCCCCCGGACTACCCAGCACAGATACGCGGTATTTT. It encodes CASSPPGLPSTDTRYF.

This clonotype appeared many times. The rearrangement uses TRBV28 and TRBJ2-7; 12 bases align to TRBD2. In germline, CDR1 is MDHEN, CDR2 SYDVKM. The junction had 7 bases not matched to a gene; V was cut back by 3 bases and J by 7 bases. CDR3 length equals 15 residues. The CDR3 DNA sequence: TGTGCCAGCAGTTTGAGACTAGCGGGAGTTGGAGAGCAGTACTTC. Protein: CASSLRLAGVGEQYF.

The chain uses TRBV6-2 or TRBV6-3 and TRBJ1-1; D unresolved. The CDR3 consists of 15 residues. Trimming pared 0 bases from V and 11 bases from J, leaving 19 bases between. Germline-derived CDR1 and CDR2 are MNHEY and SVGEGT. CDR3 region: CASSYSGTGSSLAFF. The DNA of the CDR3 is TGTGCCAGCAGTTACTCGGGCACGGGTTCCTCGTTGGCTTTCTTT.

This clonotype has at least ten counts. This chain uses TRBV9 with TRBJ2-5; D call uncertain. The CDR3 is made up of 15 amino acids. V dropped 4 bases and J dropped 2 bases, with 15 bases sitting between them. CDR1 is SGDLS, CDR2 YYNGEE, per germline. The CDR3 reads CASSPSGTSQETQYF. The CDR3 DNA reads as TGTGCCAGCAGCCCTTCGGGCACATCGCAAGAGACCCAGTACTTC.

The sample holds many counts of this clonotype. V usage is TRBV4-2 and J usage is TRBJ2-7, with 11 nucleotides matching TRBD2. CDR1 and CDR2 from the germline V gene are LGHNA and YNFKEQ. V shed 0 bases, J shed 3 bases, and the junction held 1 base outside the gene matches. The CDR3 sequence is 15 residues long. The CDR3 is CASSQETSGDYEQYF. CDR3 sequence (DNA): TGTGCCAGCAGCCAAGAGACTAGCGGGGACTACGAGCAGTACTTC.

The J gene is TRBJ2-3, the V gene TRBV27; 8 nucleotides line up with TRBD2. Germline lookup yields CDR1 MNHEY and CDR2 SMNVEV (reference sequence). V dropped 2 bases and J dropped 6; count of bases not matched to a gene: 13. CDR3 length: 17 amino acids. CDR3 sequence (DNA): TGTGCCAGCAGTTTACCGCGGGGGGCCAGGACCTTGGATACGCAGTATTTT. Translated: CASSLPRGARTLDTQYF.

This clonotype was seen a handful of times. The gene calls are TRBV9 and TRBJ1-1; no firm D call. Trimming pared 0 bases from V and 3 bases from J, leaving 6 bases between. Germline assignment: CDR1 SGDLS and CDR2 YYNGEE. The CDR3 is 13 residues long. Written as DNA, the CDR3 is TGTGCCAGCAGCGTAGGAATGGACACTGAAGCTTTCTTT. As protein: CASSVGMDTEAFF. Complete variable domain (other parts from reference TRBV9 and TRBJ1-1): DSGVTQTPKHLITATGQRVTLRCSPRSGDLSVYWYQQSLDQGLQFLIQYYNGEERAKGNILERFSAQQFPDLHSELNLSSLELGDSALYFCASSVGMDTEAFFGQGTRLTVV.

This clonotype was seen ten or more times. This chain connects TRBV4-1 to TRBJ1-1, with a possible D match to TRBD1 (5 bases). The V end was cut by 4 bases, the J end by 4 bases, with 16 bases between. The CDR3 contains 15 residues. CDR1 and CDR2 from the germline V gene are MGHRA and YSYEKL. CDR3 residues: CASSPSGGKSTEAFF. CDR3 in DNA: TGCGCCAGCAGCCCGTCGGGGGGTAAGAGCACTGAAGCTTTCTTT.

This clonotype has just a few counts. Compared with germline, one end of the junction differs, possibly owing to a read error. This sequence joins TRBV5-1 and TRBJ2-1; 7 nucleotides match TRBD2. The CDR3 extends over 14 amino acids. Germline CDR1 is SGHRS and CDR2 is YFSETQ. CDR3: CASSFRLADNEQFF. CDR3 DNA: TGCGCCAGTAGCTTTAGACTAGCAGACAATGAGCAGTTCTTC.

This clonotype was recorded at least ten times. V and J are TRBV20-1 and TRBJ1-5; TRBD1 agrees at 7 bases. Germline CDR1 DFQATT, CDR2 SNEGSKA (reference sequence). Germline trimming cut 2 bases from V and 4 bases from J; bases unmatched to any gene: 5. The CDR3 runs 14 residues. The CDR3, as DNA: TGCAGTGCTAGAACAGGGGAATGGAATCAGCCCCAGCATTTT. This codes for CSARTGEWNQPQHF.

This chain connects TRBV18 to TRBJ2-7; either TRBD1 or TRBD2 may fit D (5 bases each). The CDR3 has 15 amino acids. V dropped 1 base and J dropped 3 bases, with 13 bases sitting between them. Germline CDR1 reads KGHSH; CDR2 reads LQKENI. CDR3 DNA sequence: TGTGCCAGCTCACCACTCCGGGACGGAGTCTACGAGCAGTACTTC. Translated, it gives CASSPLRDGVYEQYF.

On this clonotype: A read error may explain this, as a much larger clone is one base away. The chain carries TRBV7-2 and TRBJ2-1; the D is unclear. The germline V gene has CDR1 SGHTA and CDR2 FQGNSA. The germline V and J ends were trimmed by 1 base and 7 bases, with 8 bases remaining between them. CDR3 length: 13 amino acids. This chain's CDR3 is CASSLDLPNEQFF. CDR3 sequence (DNA): TGTGCCAGCAGCTTAGATCTTCCTAATGAGCAGTTCTTC.

There are many counts of this clonotype. This rearrangement joins TRBV7-2 to TRBJ2-4; TRBD2 is a possible D gene (8 bases). The CDR3 sequence is 15 residues long. Per germline, CDR1 SGHTA and CDR2 FQGNSA. The V and J ends lost 5 bases and 5 bases respectively, with 16 bases between them. In nucleotides, the CDR3 is TGTGCCAGCAGCCTCGGGAGGGGGCCTCAAAACATTCAGTACTTC. Translating gives CASSLGRGPQNIQYF.

There are many counts of this clonotype. This sequence joins TRBV6-2 or TRBV6-3 and TRBJ2-3; no definite D call. Germline CDR1 reads MNHEY; CDR2 reads SVGEGT. The ends were cut back, 8 bases at V and 0 bases at J, with 6 bases in the middle. CDR3 length equals 12 residues. The CDR3 is CASGSSTDTQYF. The CDR3 coding sequence is TGTGCCAGCGGCAGTAGCACAGATACGCAGTATTTT.

The chain has TRBV2 and TRBJ2-1, with 9 bases matching TRBD2. The V and J ends lost 6 bases and 3 bases, in that order; junction bases with no gene match: 9. There are 16 residues in the CDR3. Looked up from germline, CDR1 is SNHLY and CDR2 is FYNNEI. In nucleotides, the CDR3 is TGTGCCAGCAGGGAAATTAGCGGGGGTGACTACAATGAGCAGTTCTTC. It translates to CASREISGGDYNEQFF.